The sequence of this T cell receptor (beta chain) was determined in a study of blood T cell repertoires in COVID-19. Only a few counts were recorded for this clone. Assay: immunoSEQ multiplex PCR; the TCRdb copy retains only in-frame clones and omits some. The data show about 180,000 clones, approximately 83% seen once. Trimming stripped 2 bases from V and 8 bases from J, with 19 bases between. The length of the CDR3 is 16 residues. Per germline, CDR1 SGHDT and CDR2 YYEEEE. The sequenced sample consisted of peripheral blood. This receptor was identified in a man aged 60 to 69 with acute or convalescent COVID-19. The chain recombines TRBV5-6 with TRBJ1-4; the D gene is possibly TRBD1 (6 bases). CDR3 in amino acids: CASSFRQALTYEKLFF. The CDR3 coding sequence is TGTGCCAGCAGCTTCCGACAGGCATTGACTTACGAAAAACTGTTTTTT.